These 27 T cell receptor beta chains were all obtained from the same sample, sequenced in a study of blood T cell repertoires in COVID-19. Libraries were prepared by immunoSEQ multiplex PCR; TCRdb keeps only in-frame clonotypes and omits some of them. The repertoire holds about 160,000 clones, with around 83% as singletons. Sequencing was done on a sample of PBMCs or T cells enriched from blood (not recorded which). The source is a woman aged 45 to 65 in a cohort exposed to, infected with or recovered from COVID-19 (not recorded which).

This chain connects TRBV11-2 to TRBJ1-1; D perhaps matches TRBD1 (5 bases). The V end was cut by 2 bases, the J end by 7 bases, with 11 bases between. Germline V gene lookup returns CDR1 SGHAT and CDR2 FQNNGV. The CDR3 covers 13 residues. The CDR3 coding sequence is TGTGCCAGCAGCTTACGCAGGGATGGTGAAGCTTTCTTT. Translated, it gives CASSLRRDGEAFF.

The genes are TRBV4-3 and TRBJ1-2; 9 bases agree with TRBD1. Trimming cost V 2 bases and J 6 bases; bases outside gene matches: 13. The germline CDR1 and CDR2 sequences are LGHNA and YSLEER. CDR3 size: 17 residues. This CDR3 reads CASSQLPPGQGVHGYTF. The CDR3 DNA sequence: TGCGCCAGCAGCCAACTACCGCCGGGACAGGGAGTGCATGGCTACACCTTC.

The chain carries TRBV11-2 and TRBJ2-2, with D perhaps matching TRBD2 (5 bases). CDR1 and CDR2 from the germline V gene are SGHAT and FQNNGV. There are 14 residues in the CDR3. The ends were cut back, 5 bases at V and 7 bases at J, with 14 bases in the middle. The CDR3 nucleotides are TGTGCCAGCAGCCCCGATGCGGGCAACGGGGAGCTGTTTTTT. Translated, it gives CASSPDAGNGELFF.

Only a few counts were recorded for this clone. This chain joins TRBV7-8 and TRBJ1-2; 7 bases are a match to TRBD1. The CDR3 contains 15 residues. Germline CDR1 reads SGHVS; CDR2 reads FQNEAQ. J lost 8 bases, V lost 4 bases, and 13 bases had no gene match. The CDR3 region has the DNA TGTGCCAGCAGCTCCGGGGGAGACAGGGTGAGGGGCTACACCTTC. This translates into CASSSGGDRVRGYTF. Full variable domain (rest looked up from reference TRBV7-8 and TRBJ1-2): GAGVSQSPRYKVAKRGQDVALRCDPISGHVSLFWYQQALGQGPEFLTYFQNEAQLDKSGLPSDRFFAERPEGSVSTLKIQRTQQEDSAVYLCASSSGGDRVRGYTFGSGTRLTVV.

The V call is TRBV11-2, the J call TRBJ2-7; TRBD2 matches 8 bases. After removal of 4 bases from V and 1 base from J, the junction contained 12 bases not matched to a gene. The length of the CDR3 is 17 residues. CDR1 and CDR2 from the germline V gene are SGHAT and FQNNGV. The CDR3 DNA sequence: TGTGCCAGCAGCTCTGGTGGGAGCGGGGGCCCTTCCTACGAGCAGTACTTC. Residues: CASSSGGSGGPSYEQYF.

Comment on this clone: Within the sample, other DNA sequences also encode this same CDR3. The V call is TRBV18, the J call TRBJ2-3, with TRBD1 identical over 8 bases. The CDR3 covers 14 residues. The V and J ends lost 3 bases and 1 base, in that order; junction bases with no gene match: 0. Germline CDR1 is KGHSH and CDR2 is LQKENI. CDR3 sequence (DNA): TGTGCCAGCTCACCGGGACAGGGCACAGATACGCAGTATTTT. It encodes CASSPGQGTDTQYF. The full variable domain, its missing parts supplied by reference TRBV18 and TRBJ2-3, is NAGVMQNPRHLVRRRGQEARLRCSPMKGHSHVYWYRQLPEEGLKFMVYLQKENIIDESGMPKERFSAEFPKEGPSILRIQQVVRGDSAAYFCASSPGQGTDTQYFGPGTRLTVL.

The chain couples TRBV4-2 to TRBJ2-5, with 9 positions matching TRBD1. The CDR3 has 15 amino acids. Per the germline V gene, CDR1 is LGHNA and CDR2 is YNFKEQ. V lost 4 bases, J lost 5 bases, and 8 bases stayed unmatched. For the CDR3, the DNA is TGTGCCAGCAGCCCTAGGGACAGGGATTCGGAGACCCAGTACTTC. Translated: CASSPRDRDSETQYF.

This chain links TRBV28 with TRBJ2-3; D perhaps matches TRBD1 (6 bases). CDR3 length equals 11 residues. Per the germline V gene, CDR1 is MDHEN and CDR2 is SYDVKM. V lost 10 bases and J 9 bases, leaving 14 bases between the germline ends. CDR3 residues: CAIITGSTQYF. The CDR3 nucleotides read TGTGCCATCATAACAGGGTCAACGCAGTATTTT.

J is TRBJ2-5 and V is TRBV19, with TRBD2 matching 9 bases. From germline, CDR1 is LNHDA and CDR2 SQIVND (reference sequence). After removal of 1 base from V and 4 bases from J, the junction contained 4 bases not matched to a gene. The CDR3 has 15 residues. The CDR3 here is CASSIGLAGRETQYF. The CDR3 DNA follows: TGTGCCAGTAGTATAGGGCTAGCGGGAAGAGAGACCCAGTACTTC.

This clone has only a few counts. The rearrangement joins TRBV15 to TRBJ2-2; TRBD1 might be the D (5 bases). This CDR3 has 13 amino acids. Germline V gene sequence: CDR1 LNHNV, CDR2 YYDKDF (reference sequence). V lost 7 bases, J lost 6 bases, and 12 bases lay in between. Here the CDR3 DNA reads TGTGCCACCAATAGGGGTGGGCCCGGGGAGCTGTTTTTT. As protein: CATNRGGPGELFF.

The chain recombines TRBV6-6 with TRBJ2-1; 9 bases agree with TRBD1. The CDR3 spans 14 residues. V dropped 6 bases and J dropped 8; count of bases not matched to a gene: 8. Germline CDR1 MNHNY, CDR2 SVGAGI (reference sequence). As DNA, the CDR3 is TGTGCCAGCAGCGGCGACAGGGGGGGGGATGAGCAGTTCTTC. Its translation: CASSGDRGGDEQFF.

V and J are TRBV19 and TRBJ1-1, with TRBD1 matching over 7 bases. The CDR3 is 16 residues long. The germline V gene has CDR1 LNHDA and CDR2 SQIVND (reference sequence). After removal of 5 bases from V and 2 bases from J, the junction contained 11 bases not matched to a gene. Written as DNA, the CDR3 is TGTGCCAGTAGTCCAATGACAGGGACGAAAAACACTGAAGCTTTCTTT. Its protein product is CASSPMTGTKNTEAFF.

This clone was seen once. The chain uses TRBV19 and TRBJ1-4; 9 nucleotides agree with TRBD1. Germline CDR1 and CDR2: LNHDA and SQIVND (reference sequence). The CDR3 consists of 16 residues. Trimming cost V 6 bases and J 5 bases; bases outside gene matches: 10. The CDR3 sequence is CASRTQTGGRNEKLFF. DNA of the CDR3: TGTGCCAGTAGGACCCAAACAGGGGGCAGGAATGAAAAACTGTTTTTT.

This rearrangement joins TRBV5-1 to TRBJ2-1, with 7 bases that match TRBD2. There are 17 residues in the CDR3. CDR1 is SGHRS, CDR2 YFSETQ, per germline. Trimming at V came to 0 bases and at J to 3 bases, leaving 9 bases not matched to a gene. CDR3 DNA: TGCGCCAGCAGCTTGGACAATAGCGGGCGATACTACAATGAGCAGTTCTTC. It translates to CASSLDNSGRYYNEQFF.

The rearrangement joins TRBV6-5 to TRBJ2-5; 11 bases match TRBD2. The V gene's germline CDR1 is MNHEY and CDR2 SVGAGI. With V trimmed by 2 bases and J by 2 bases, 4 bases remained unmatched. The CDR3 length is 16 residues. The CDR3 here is CASSYPGLAVQETQYF. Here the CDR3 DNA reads TGTGCCAGCAGTTACCCGGGACTAGCGGTACAAGAGACCCAGTACTTC.

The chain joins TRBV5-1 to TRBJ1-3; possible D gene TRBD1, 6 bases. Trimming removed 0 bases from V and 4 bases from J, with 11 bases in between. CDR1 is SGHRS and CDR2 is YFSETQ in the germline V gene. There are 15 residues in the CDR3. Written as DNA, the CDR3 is TGCGCCAGCAGCTTGGACCCCAGGGGAGGAAACACCATATATTTT. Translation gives CASSLDPRGGNTIYF.

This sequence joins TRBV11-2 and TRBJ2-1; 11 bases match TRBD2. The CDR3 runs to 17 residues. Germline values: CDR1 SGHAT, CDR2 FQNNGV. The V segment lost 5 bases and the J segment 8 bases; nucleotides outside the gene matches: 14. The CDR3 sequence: CASSTPEPGLAADEQFF. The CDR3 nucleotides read TGTGCCAGCAGCACTCCCGAACCGGGACTAGCGGCAGATGAGCAGTTCTTC.

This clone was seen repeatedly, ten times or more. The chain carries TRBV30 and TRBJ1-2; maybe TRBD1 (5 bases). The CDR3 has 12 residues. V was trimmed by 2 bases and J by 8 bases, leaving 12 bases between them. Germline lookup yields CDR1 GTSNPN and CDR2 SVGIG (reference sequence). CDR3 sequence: CAWSSGGGGYTF. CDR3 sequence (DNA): TGTGCCTGGAGTAGCGGGGGAGGCGGCTACACCTTC.

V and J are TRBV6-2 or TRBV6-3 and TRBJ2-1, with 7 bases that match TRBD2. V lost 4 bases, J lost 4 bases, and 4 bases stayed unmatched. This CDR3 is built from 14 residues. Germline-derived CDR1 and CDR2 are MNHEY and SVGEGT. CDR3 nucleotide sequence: TGTGCCAGCAGTTTCGGCGGGGGTTACAATGAGCAGTTCTTC. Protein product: CASSFGGGYNEQFF.

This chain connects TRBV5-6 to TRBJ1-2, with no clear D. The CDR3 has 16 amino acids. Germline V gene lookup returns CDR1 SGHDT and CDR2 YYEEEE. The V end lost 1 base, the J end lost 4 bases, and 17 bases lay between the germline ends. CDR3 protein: CASSLQVRSYSYGYTF. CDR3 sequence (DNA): TGTGCCAGCAGCTTGCAGGTCAGGTCCTATAGCTATGGCTACACCTTC.

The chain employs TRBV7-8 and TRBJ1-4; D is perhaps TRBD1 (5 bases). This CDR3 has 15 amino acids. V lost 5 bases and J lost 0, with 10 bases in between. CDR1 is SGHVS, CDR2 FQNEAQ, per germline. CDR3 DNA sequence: TGTGCCAGCAGCCAAGGGACTGCAACTAATGAAAAACTGTTTTTT. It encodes CASSQGTATNEKLFF.

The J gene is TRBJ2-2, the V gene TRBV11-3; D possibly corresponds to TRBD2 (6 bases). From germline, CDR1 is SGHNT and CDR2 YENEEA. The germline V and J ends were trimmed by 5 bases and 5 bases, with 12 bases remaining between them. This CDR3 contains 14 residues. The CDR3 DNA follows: TGTGCCAGCAGCCCCCTTGCGGGAACCGGGGAGCTGTTTTTT. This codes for CASSPLAGTGELFF.

The CDR3 sequence: CASSRGRTDTQYF. CDR3 DNA: TGTGCCAGCAGCCGGGGTCGCACAGATACGCAGTATTTT. The chain links TRBV7-3 to TRBJ2-3; TRBD2 is a possible D gene (5 bases). The germline V and J ends were trimmed by 5 bases and 1 base, with 7 bases remaining between them. Germline V gene lookup returns CDR1 SGHTA and CDR2 FQGTGA. The CDR3 covers 13 residues.

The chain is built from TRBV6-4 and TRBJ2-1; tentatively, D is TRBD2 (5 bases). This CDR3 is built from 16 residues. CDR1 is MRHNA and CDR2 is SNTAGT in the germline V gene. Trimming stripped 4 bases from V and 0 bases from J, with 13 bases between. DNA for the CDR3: TGTGCCAGCAGTGCCAGAAGCGGCTTCTCCTACAATGAGCAGTTCTTC. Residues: CASSARSGFSYNEQFF.

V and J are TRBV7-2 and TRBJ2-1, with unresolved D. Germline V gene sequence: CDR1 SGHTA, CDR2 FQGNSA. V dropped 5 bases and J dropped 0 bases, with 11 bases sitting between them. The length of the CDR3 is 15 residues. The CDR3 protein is CASSQDTSSYNEQFF. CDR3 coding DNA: TGTGCCAGCAGCCAAGACACCTCCTCCTACAATGAGCAGTTCTTC.

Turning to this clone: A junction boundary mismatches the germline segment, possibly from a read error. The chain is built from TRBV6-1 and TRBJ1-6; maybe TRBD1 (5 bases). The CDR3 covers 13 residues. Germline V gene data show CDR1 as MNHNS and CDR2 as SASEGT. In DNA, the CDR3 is TGTGCCAGCACTGAATGGGGGGGATCACCCCTCCACTTT. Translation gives CASTEWGGSPLHF.

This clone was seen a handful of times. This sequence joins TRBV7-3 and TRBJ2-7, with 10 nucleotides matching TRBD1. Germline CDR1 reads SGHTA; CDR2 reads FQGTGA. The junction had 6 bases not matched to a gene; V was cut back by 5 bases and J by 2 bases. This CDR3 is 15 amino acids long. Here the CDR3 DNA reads TGTGCCAGCAGCGTTGCCGGGACAGGGGCCTACGAGCAGTACTTC. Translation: CASSVAGTGAYEQYF. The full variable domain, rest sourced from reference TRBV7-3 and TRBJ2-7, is GAGVSQTPSNKVTEKGKYVELRCDPISGHTALYWYRQSLGQGPEFLIYFQGTGAADDSGLPNDRFFAVRPEGSVSTLKIQRTERGDSAVYLCASSVAGTGAYEQYFGPGTRLTVT.